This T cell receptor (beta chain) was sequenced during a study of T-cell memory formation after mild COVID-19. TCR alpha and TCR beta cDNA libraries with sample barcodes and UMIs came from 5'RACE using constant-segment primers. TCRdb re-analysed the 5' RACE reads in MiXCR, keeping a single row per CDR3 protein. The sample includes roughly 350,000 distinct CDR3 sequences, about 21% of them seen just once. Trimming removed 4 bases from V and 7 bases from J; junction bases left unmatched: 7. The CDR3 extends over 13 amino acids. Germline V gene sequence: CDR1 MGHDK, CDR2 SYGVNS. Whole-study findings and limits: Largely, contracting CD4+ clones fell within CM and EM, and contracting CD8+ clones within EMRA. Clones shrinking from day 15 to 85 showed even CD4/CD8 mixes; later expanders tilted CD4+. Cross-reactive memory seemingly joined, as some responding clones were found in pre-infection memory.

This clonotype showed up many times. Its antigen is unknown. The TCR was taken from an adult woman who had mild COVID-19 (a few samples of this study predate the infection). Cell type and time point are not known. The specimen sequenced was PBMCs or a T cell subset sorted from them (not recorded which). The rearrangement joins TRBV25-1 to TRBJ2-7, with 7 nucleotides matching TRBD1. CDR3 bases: TGTGCCAGCAGTGTTCTCACAGGGGATGAGCAGTACTTC. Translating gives CASSVLTGDEQYF.